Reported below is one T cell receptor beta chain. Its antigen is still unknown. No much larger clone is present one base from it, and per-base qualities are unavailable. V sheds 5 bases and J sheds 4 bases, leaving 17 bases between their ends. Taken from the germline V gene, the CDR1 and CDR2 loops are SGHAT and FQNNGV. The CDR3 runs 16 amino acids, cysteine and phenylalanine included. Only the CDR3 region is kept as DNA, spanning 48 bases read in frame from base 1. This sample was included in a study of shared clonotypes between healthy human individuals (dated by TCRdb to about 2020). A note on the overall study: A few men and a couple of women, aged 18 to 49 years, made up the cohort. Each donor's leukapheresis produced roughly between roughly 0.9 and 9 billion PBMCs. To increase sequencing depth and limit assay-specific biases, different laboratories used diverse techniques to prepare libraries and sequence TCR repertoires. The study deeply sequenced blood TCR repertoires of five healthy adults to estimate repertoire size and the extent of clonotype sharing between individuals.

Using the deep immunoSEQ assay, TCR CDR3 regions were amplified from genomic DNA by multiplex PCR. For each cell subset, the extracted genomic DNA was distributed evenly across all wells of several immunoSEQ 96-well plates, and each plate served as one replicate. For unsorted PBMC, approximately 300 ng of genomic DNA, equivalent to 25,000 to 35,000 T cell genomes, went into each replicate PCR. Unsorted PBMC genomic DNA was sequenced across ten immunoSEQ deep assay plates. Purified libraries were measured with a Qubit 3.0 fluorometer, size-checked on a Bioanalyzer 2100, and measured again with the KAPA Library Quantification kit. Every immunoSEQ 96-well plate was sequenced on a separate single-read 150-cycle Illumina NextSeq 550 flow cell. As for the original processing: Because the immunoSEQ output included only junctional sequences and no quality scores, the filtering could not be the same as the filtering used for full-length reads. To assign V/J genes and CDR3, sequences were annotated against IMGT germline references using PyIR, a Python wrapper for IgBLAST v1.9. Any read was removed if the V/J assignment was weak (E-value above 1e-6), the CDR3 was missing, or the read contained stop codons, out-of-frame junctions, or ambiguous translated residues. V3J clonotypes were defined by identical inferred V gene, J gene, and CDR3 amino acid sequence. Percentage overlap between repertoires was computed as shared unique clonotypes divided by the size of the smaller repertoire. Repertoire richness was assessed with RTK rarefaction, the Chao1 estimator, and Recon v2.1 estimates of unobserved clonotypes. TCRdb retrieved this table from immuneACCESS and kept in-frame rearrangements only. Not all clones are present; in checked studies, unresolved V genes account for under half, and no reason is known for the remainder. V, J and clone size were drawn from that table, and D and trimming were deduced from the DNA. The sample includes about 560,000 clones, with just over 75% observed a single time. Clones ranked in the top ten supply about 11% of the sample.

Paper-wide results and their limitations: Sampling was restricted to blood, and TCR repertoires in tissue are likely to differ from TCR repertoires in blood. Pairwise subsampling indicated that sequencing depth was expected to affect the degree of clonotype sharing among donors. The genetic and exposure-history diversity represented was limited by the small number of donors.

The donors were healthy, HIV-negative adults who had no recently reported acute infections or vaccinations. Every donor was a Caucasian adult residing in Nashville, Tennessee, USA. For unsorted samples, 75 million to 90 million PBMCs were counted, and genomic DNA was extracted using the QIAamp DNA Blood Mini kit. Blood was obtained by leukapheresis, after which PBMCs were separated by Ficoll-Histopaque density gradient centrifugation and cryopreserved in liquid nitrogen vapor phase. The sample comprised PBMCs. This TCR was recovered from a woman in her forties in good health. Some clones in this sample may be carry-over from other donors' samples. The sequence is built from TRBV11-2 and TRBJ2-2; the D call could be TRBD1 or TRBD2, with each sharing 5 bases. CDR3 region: CASSLGPGRVTGELFF. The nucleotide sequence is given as TGTGCCAGCAGCCTAGGGCCGGGGCGAGTCACCGGGGAGCTGTTTTTT.